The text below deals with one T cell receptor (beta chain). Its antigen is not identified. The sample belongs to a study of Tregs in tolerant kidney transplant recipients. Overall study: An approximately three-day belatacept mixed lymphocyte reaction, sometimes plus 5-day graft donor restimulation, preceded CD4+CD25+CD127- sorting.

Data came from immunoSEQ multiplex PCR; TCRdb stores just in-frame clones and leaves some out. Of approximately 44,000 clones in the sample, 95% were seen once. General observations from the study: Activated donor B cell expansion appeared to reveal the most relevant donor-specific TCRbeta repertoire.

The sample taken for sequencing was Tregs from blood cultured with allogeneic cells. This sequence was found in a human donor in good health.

The CDR3 spells CASSPQPINQPQHF. CDR3 bases: TGCGCCAGCAGTCCGCAGCCAATTAATCAGCCCCAGCATTTT. The chain employs TRBV10-2 and TRBJ1-5; no reliable D call. The CDR3 has 14 amino acids. The V end was cut by 5 bases, the J end by 4 bases, with 12 bases between. The germline gives CDR1 WSHSY, CDR2 SAAADI.